Included here is one T cell receptor beta chain sequence, with context. No antigen is known for it. No qualities accompany the bases; no much larger clone lies one base away. The data were obtained in a study (dated by TCRdb to the mid-2010s). Concerning the study at large: The study set out to test whether tumor-infiltrating Tregs in breast cancer get recruited from blood Tregs or are instead converted in situ from other CD4+ T cell subsets. Summary of the overall study and its limitations: Rather than covering whole repertoires, validation in the larger cohort was restricted to a single TCR beta V-J rearrangement. The TCR alpha and beta sequences of tumor-infiltrating Tregs showed the greatest overlap with tumor naive CD4+ T cells, followed by blood naive CD4+ T cells. Tumor memory CD4+ T cell TCR gene usage clustered with blood and lymph node memory CD4+ cells and lymph node naive CD4+ cells.

Full-length TCR variable regions were amplified by 5' RACE PCR with constant-region reverse primers, and semi-nested PCR with Nested Universal Primer A was subsequently performed. Using the ReliaPrep RNA Cell Miniprep System, total RNA was extracted, and the SMARTer RACE 5'/3' Kit was then used to reverse transcribe the RNA into 5'RACE-ready cDNA. Multiplex adaptors were used to barcode the full-length TCR alpha and beta libraries, which were then sequenced on an Illumina MiSeq. Concerning the study's data processing: For each of nine subset-tissue groups, sequencing data from the five patients were pooled, and the groups were compared by unsupervised clustering of TCR gene usage. The Morisita-Horn index, with shared sequences weighted by their contribution to each repertoire, was used to calculate repertoire similarity. The public sequencing data were trimmed at Q25 with fastp and processed into clonotypes with MiXCR by TCRdb, which kept only in-frame beta chains. Rows are unified per CDR3 protein, each entry keeping the most common DNA and genes. The V and J calls follow TCRdb's processing rather than the paper's. The sample table contains approximately 50,000 distinct CDR3 sequences; only one count was recorded for 26% of them. Jointly, the top ten make up around 2.1% of the sample.

Cells that were CD4+CD25+CD127-/low were isolated as Tregs. Tregs, naive and memory CD4+ T cells from tumor, blood and ipsilateral draining lymph nodes of a handful of breast cancer patients underwent full-length TCR alpha and beta sequencing. Tumor tissue and lymph nodes from ipsilateral axillary dissection were perfused with PBS, minced and digested with collagenase I and hyaluronidase. FACS confirmed that the sorted cell populations were more than 90% pure. Spanning cysteine to phenylalanine, the CDR3 consists of 14 amino acids. The read is trimmed to its CDR3 DNA, 42 bases read in frame from base 1. The germline V gene gives CDR1 as MNHEY and CDR2 as SVGAGI. Compared with germline, V lacks 6 bases and J lacks 6 bases; bases without a gene match: 4.

Recombination linked TRBV6-5 to TRBJ1-4; TRBD1 agrees with 10 junctional bases. Input material: tumor-infiltrating Tregs sorted from the breast tumor. This TCR derives from a female donor with breast cancer. The bases are TGTGCCAGCAGGCGGACAGGGGGAGATGAAAAACTGTTTTTT. Its protein is CASRRTGGDEKLFF.